Listed below are T cell receptor beta chains from one sample, sequenced in a study of regulatory T cells in long-lasting Graves disease. TCRdb re-analysed the multiplex PCR reads in MiXCR, keeping a single row per CDR3 protein. The sample has 400,000 to 500,000 distinct CDR3 sequences; over 20% are singletons. Material: peripheral blood mononuclear cells (PBMCs), obtained when the disease was refractory, from a patient treated with antithyroid drugs. The source is a female donor with Graves disease. CDR3s include the opening cysteine and the closing phenylalanine or tryptophan. The D gene is left open where the match is weak. Clone size is shown for a subset of rows, as once, few, many or a class of expanded clone.

v_gene,abundance,j_gene,d_gene,CDR3nt,CDR3aa
TRBV7-9,NA,TRBJ2-2,NA,TGTGCCAGCACCCCAGGGGCGACGGGGATCACCGGGGAGCTGTTTTTT,CASTPGATGITGELFF
TRBV7-2,NA,TRBJ2-2,NA,TGTGCCAGCAGCTTAGGCGGATTCAACACCGGGGAGCTGTTTTTT,CASSLGGFNTGELFF
TRBV28,few,TRBJ2-3,NA,TGTGCCAGCAGTTTATCGTTGTCCGGGGCGGGAATCACAGATACGCAGTATTTT,CASSLSLSGAGITDTQYF
TRBV19,NA,TRBJ1-1,NA,TGTGCCAGTAGTGCCTACCAGGGTGCCAGGACTGAAGCTTTCTTT,CASSAYQGARTEAFF
TRBV9,NA,TRBJ2-7,TRBD1,TGTGCCAGCAGCGCCAACCGGGACAGCCACTCCTACGAGCAGTACTTC,CASSANRDSHSYEQYF
TRBV6-1,NA,TRBJ1-2,NA,TGTGCCACCCCACGCGGGGAAGCCCCTTCCTATGGCTACACCTTC,CATPRGEAPSYGYTF
TRBV6-5,many,TRBJ2-5,TRBD1,TGTGCCAGCAGTTCCGGGACAGGGTATGGAGAGACCCAGTACTTC,CASSSGTGYGETQYF
TRBV6-1,many,TRBJ1-5,NA,TGTGCCAGCATTTTAGGCGCGTATCAGCCCCAGCATTTT,CASILGAYQPQHF
TRBV6-1,few,TRBJ2-7,NA,TGTGCCAGCAGGGTTGAACTTTCCTACGAGCAGTACTTC,CASRVELSYEQYF
TRBV18,NA,TRBJ1-2,NA,TGTGCCAGCTCACCACCGGGGGGAGATGGCTACACCTTC,CASSPPGGDGYTF
TRBV27,many,TRBJ2-7,TRBD2,TGTGCCAGCTCCCTCGAAGGACTAGGTGGCTACGAGCAGTACTTC,CASSLEGLGGYEQYF
TRBV16,NA,TRBJ1-4,NA,TGTGCCAGCAGCCAATCGTGGCAGCCTAATGAAAAACTGTTTTTT,CASSQSWQPNEKLFF
TRBV4-2,few,TRBJ1-3,NA,TGTGCCAGCAGCCAAGATTACGTGGGGGCCGGAAACACCATATATTTT,CASSQDYVGAGNTIYF
TRBV28,few,TRBJ2-1,NA,TGTGCCAGCACCCCCGGGCAGTACTACAATGAGCAGTTCTTC,CASTPGQYYNEQFF
TRBV20-1,few,TRBJ2-7,NA,TGCAGTGCTTCCCCCCCCGAGGGCCCGGGGGACGAGCAGTACTTC,CSASPPEGPGDEQYF
TRBV7-9,many,TRBJ2-7,NA,TGTGCCAGCAGCTTAAACACCTACGAGCAGTACTTC,CASSLNTYEQYF
TRBV14,NA,TRBJ2-2,NA,TGTGCCAGCAGCCAATACAGGTTGGGGGAGCTGTTTTTT,CASSQYRLGELFF
TRBV18,NA,TRBJ2-2,TRBD1,TGTGCCAGCTCACGGGACAGGGGGCCAACCCCGGAGCTGTTTTTT,CASSRDRGPTPELFF
TRBV28,many,TRBJ2-7,NA,TGTGCCAGCAGTTTCCTCGGGCGGGCGTCCGAGCAGTACTTC,CASSFLGRASEQYF
TRBV20-1,many,TRBJ2-7,TRBD2,TGCAGTGCTAGTATAGCGGGAGGTCTCGACGAGCAGTACTTC,CSASIAGGLDEQYF
TRBV19,once,TRBJ2-7,NA,TGTGCCAGTAGTATCCAGGGGCCGCCGAACGAGCAGTACTTC,CASSIQGPPNEQYF
TRBV10-3,many,TRBJ2-2,TRBD1,TGTGCCATCAGAGGGACAGGGAATCCCGGGGAGCTGTTTTTT,CAIRGTGNPGELFF
TRBV4-2,few,TRBJ2-7,NA,TGTGCCAGCAGCCAAAGAGGCAGAGACTCCTACGAGCAGTACTTC,CASSQRGRDSYEQYF
TRBV20-1,NA,TRBJ2-7,TRBD1,TGCAGTACCCCGGTCTTGGACAGGGACCCCTACGAGCAGTACTTC,CSTPVLDRDPYEQYF
TRBV7-2,many,TRBJ1-5,NA,TGTGCCAGCAGCCGTGGACAGTATCAGCCCCAGCATTTT,CASSRGQYQPQHF
TRBV6-9,many,TRBJ1-1,TRBD1,TGTGCCAGCAGTTCCTCCACAGGGGGAACTGAAGCTTTCTTT,CASSSSTGGTEAFF
TRBV5-8,NA,TRBJ1-1,NA,TGTGCCACCCAATCTGAAGCTTTCTTT,CATQSEAFF
TRBV9,NA,TRBJ2-2,NA,TGTGCCAGCAGCGTAGACAGGCAGGGCACCGGGGAGCTGTTTTTT,CASSVDRQGTGELFF
TRBV19,NA,TRBJ2-7,NA,TGTGCCAGTAGTCCAACTAGCCGAATGACCTACGAGCAGTACTTC,CASSPTSRMTYEQYF
TRBV28,once,TRBJ2-1,NA,TGTGCCAGCAGCCCCAGAGTCCCCTACGGCAATGAGCAGTTCTTC,CASSPRVPYGNEQFF
TRBV5-5,NA,TRBJ2-2,NA,TGTGCCAGCAGCACCGCGGACACCGGGGAGCTGTTTTTT,CASSTADTGELFF
TRBV20-1,NA,TRBJ2-3,NA,TGCAGTGCTCCGGGGCCATCCGGGGGAGATACGCAGTATTTT,CSAPGPSGGDTQYF
TRBV28,NA,TRBJ2-1,NA,TGTGCCAGCAGTTTCTTCTGGGGAGCGGATAATGAGCAGTTCTTC,CASSFFWGADNEQFF
TRBV10-2,few,TRBJ2-7,NA,TGCGCCAGCAGTGAGTCAGGCCGAAACTACGAGCAGTACTTC,CASSESGRNYEQYF
TRBV6-2/TRBV6-3,NA,TRBJ1-1,NA,TGTGCCAGCAGTTCCGCGGGGGGCGAAGGCACTGAAGCTTTCTTT,CASSSAGGEGTEAFF
TRBV5-1,few,TRBJ2-1,NA,TGCGCCAGCAGCGTCTACAGCAATGAGCAGTTCTTC,CASSVYSNEQFF
TRBV28,NA,TRBJ2-2,NA,TGTGCCAGCAGTCCTAGTGGTACTGCGAACACCGGGGAGCTGTTTTTT,CASSPSGTANTGELFF
TRBV28,NA,TRBJ1-4,NA,TGTGCCAGCAGTACCCAAATAATAATCGGCGAAAAACTGTTTTTT,CASSTQIIIGEKLFF
TRBV15,NA,TRBJ2-1,TRBD1,TGTGCCACCAGCAGCCCCCGGGACAGCCTCCGAAATGAGCAGTTCTTC,CATSSPRDSLRNEQFF
TRBV27,many,TRBJ1-1,NA,TGTGCCAGCAGTTCTGAGGACGGCTTGAACACTGAAGCTTTCTTT,CASSSEDGLNTEAFF
TRBV5-1,few,TRBJ2-7,NA,TGCGCCAGCAGCTTGGTTTCGGCGTACGAGCAGTACTTC,CASSLVSAYEQYF
TRBV28,few,TRBJ2-7,NA,TGTGCCAGCACCAACCGAGGGAGGGGGGTTGGCTACGAGCAGTACTTC,CASTNRGRGVGYEQYF
TRBV28,many,TRBJ2-7,TRBD1,TGTGCCAGCATCGACAGGGGGGGTAGGTACGAGCAGTACTTC,CASIDRGGRYEQYF
TRBV5-1,NA,TRBJ1-1,TRBD1,TGCGCCAGCAGCTTGGAGGGACAGGGGGCTTCTGAAGCTTTCTTT,CASSLEGQGASEAFF
TRBV15,NA,TRBJ2-3,NA,TGTGCCACCAGCAGAGATCCGACCGTAGATACGCAGTATTTT,CATSRDPTVDTQYF
TRBV28,NA,TRBJ2-5,NA,TGTGCCAGCAGTTTAGTAGAGAGGGGGGACCAAGAGACCCAGTACTTC,CASSLVERGDQETQYF
TRBV20-1,NA,TRBJ2-5,NA,TGCAGTGCTATCCAGGGGTTGGGAGGTGTAGAGACCCAGTACTTC,CSAIQGLGGVETQYF
TRBV11-2,few,TRBJ2-3,NA,TGTGCCAGCAGCTTAGAGATTGTAGATACGCAGTATTTT,CASSLEIVDTQYF
TRBV10-3,NA,TRBJ2-2,TRBD2,TGTGCCATCAGGGGCGGGACTAGCGGGAACACCGGGGAGCTGTTTTTT,CAIRGGTSGNTGELFF
TRBV10-2,few,TRBJ2-1,TRBD2,TGCGCCAGCAGTGAACTAGCGGGGTTCCCCTACAATGAGCAGTTCTTC,CASSELAGFPYNEQFF